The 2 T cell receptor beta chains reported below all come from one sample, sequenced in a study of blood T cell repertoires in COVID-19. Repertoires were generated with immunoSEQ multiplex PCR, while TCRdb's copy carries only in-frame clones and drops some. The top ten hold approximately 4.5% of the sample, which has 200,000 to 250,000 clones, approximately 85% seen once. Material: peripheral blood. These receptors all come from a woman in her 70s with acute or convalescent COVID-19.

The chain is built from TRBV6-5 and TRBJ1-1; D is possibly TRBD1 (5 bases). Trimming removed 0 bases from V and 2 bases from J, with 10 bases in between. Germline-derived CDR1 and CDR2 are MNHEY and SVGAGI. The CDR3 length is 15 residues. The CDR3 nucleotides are TGTGCCAGCAGTTACTCGTATCAGGGAAACACTGAAGCTTTCTTT. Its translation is CASSYSYQGNTEAFF.

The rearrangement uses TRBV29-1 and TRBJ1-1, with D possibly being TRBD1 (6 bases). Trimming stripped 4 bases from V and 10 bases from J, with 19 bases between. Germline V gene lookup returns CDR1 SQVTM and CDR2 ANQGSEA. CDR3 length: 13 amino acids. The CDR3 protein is CSVVSLGGVGAFF. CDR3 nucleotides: TGCAGCGTTGTAAGTCTAGGGGGAGTAGGAGCTTTCTTT.